This TCR beta chain derives from a study of blood T cell repertoires in COVID-19. About the study: The United States, Italy and Spain provided the acute and convalescent COVID-19 samples.

Original methodology: Researchers report that nucleated cell counts were estimated from reference gene primer amplification. The method was immunoSEQ multiplex PCR; TCRdb's version includes in-frame clones alone and lacks a portion of them. The V and J calls and clone size were taken over from that table, and D and trimming were inferred from the DNA. Of around 92,000 clones listed, around 80% are singletons. From germline, CDR1 is KGHDR and CDR2 SFDVKD. The CDR3 covers 13 residues. V was pared by 10 bases and J by 1 base, with 12 bases between. This chain joins TRBV24-1 and TRBJ1-1; D is uncertain. The sequence was obtained from an elderly woman with acute or convalescent COVID-19. Sequencing was performed on peripheral blood. CDR3 loop: CATSDTANTEAFF. Here the CDR3 DNA reads TGTGCCACTTCCGACACCGCGAACACTGAAGCTTTCTTT.